Listed here are 25 T cell receptor beta chains from one sample, sequenced in a study of T cells in Graves' hyperthyroidism and ophthalmopathy. TCR beta CDR3 sequences were amplified from RNA transcripts. The TCR CDR3 first-round RT-PCR relied on the HTBI primer set. TCRdb passed the multiplex PCR reads through MiXCR, listing each CDR3 protein once. The table lists hundreds of thousands of distinct CDR3 sequences, more than 20% of them singletons. The sequencing sample was made of blood. The receptors here all came from a man between 25 and 39 years old with Graves' ophthalmopathy.

CDR3 residues: CAWSAGTVNVLTF. The CDR3 DNA is TGTGCCTGGAGTGCCGGGACGGTCAACGTCCTGACTTTC. The gene calls are TRBV30 and TRBJ2-6; D could derive from TRBD1 or TRBD2 (5 bases each). CDR1 is GTSNPN, CDR2 SVGIG, per germline (reference sequence). The length of the CDR3 is 13 residues. The V end was cut by 1 base, the J end by 9 bases, with 10 bases between.

This clonotype was found a few times. The rearrangement links TRBV18 to TRBJ1-2; no clear D gene. Germline loops: CDR1 KGHSH, CDR2 LQKENI. This CDR3 is built from 15 residues. Trimming left V 0 bases short and J 0 bases short, with 8 bases between. CDR3 bases: TGTGCCAGCTCACCACCCGATGGAGCTAACTATGGCTACACCTTC. Translating it yields CASSPPDGANYGYTF.

This clonotype appeared a few times. In DNA, the CDR3 is TGCGCCAGCAGCGTAACCGGGACAGAACTCATTAACTCCTACAATGAGCAGTTCTTC. This gives the protein CASSVTGTELINSYNEQFF. J is TRBJ2-1 and V is TRBV5-1; 7 bases fit TRBD1. The V and J ends lost 4 bases and 0 bases, in that order; junction bases with no gene match: 16. The CDR3 extends over 19 amino acids. Germline CDR1 reads SGHRS; CDR2 reads YFSETQ.

The table lists this clonotype with a few counts. Being one base from a much bigger clone, this may be a read error. In this CDR3 the conserved last residue, phenylalanine or tryptophan, is missing, so a read error is likely. The chain uses TRBV20-1 and TRBJ1-2; tentatively, D is TRBD1 (6 bases). V was pared by 6 bases and J by 3 bases, with 11 bases between. CDR1 is DFQATT and CDR2 is SNEGSKA in the germline V gene (reference sequence). The CDR3 runs to 12 residues. CDR3 amino acids: CSAQDSDYGYTL. The CDR3 region has the DNA TGCAGTGCCCAGGACAGCGACTATGGCTACACCCTC.

This clonotype was counted at least ten times. This rearrangement joins TRBV5-1 to TRBJ2-3, with D perhaps TRBD1 (6 bases). This CDR3 has 14 amino acids. Germline loops: CDR1 SGHRS, CDR2 YFSETQ. Trimming removed 7 bases from V and 2 bases from J, with 14 bases in between. CDR3 protein: CASFIGGSTDTQYF. The CDR3 DNA reads TGCGCCAGCTTCATAGGGGGTTCCACAGATACGCAGTATTTT.

This clonotype was recorded a few times. The chain is built from TRBV25-1 and TRBJ1-6; 7 nucleotides align to TRBD1. Trimming at V came to 4 bases and at J to 7 bases, leaving 7 bases not matched to a gene. The CDR3 runs to 15 residues. Germline V lookup: CDR1 MGHDK, CDR2 SYGVNS. This CDR3 reads CASSARTGRNSPLHF. The CDR3 DNA follows: TGTGCCAGCAGTGCCCGGACAGGCCGAAATTCACCCCTCCACTTT. The complete variable domain, with remaining parts taken from reference TRBV25-1 and TRBJ1-6, reads EADIYQTPRYLVIGTGKKITLECSQTMGHDKMYWYQQDPGMELHLIHYSYGVNSTEKGDLSSESTVSRIRTEHFPLTLESARPSHTSQYLCASSARTGRNSPLHFGNGTRLTVT.

There are many counts of this clonotype. The CDR3 region is CASSFGPGGTDTQYF. The CDR3 DNA reads TGCGCCAGCAGCTTCGGCCCGGGGGGCACAGATACGCAGTATTTT. The chain recombines TRBV5-1 with TRBJ2-3; maybe TRBD2 (6 bases). Germline V gives CDR1 SGHRS, CDR2 YFSETQ. This CDR3 has 15 residues. Trimming pared 2 bases from V and 1 base from J, leaving 11 bases between.

This chain connects TRBV2 to TRBJ2-3; no definite D call. The V and J ends lost 6 bases and 2 bases respectively, with 6 bases between them. This CDR3 is built from 12 residues. From germline, CDR1 is SNHLY and CDR2 FYNNEI. DNA for the CDR3: TGTGCCAGCAGGTCCGACACAGATACGCAGTATTTT. It specifies CASRSDTDTQYF.

J is TRBJ2-3 and V is TRBV30; 9 nucleotides align to TRBD1. This CDR3 comprises 16 residues. J gave up 3 bases and V 1 base, and 8 bases lay outside the gene matches. The germline V gene encodes CDR1 GTSNPN and CDR2 SVGIG (reference sequence). For the CDR3, the DNA is TGTGCCTGGAGTGCATCCGGGACAGGGAGTACAGATACGCAGTATTTT. The encoded protein is CAWSASGTGSTDTQYF.

This clonotype appeared a few times. The V call is TRBV4-1, the J call TRBJ2-6; 7 positions match TRBD2. The CDR3 spans 19 residues. Germline V gene sequence: CDR1 MGHRA, CDR2 YSYEKL. Germline trimming cut 2 bases from V and 0 bases from J; bases unmatched to any gene: 10. DNA of the CDR3: TGCGCCAGCAGCCAACGGGCGGGGGTTTACTACTCTGGGGCCAACGTCCTGACTTTC. Protein: CASSQRAGVYYSGANVLTF.

This clonotype was observed a few times. The rearrangement joins TRBV29-1 to TRBJ1-2, with 8 bases that match TRBD1. Germline V gene sequence: CDR1 SQVTM, CDR2 ANQGSEA. The CDR3 extends over 15 amino acids. J was trimmed by 3 bases and V by 0 bases; bases with no gene match: 6. CDR3 region: CSVEDPGQDYYGYTF. The DNA for the CDR3 is TGCAGCGTTGAAGACCCGGGACAGGACTACTATGGCTACACCTTC.

This clonotype has a count of ten or more. The chain has TRBV18 and TRBJ2-2; 11 nucleotides align to TRBD2. CDR1 is KGHSH and CDR2 is LQKENI in the germline V gene. The CDR3 is 15 residues long. The trim removed 5 bases at V and 3 bases at J, leaving 2 bases unmatched. The CDR3 region is CASSSGLADTGELFF. For the CDR3, the DNA is TGTGCCAGCTCATCGGGACTAGCGGACACCGGGGAGCTGTTTTTT.

The sample holds many counts of this clonotype. This chain joins TRBV28 and TRBJ1-1; D is uncertain. Between the trimmed V and J ends, which lost 7 bases and 8 bases, there was a span of 23 bases. The CDR3 has 15 residues. Per germline, CDR1 MDHEN and CDR2 SYDVKM. The CDR3 loop is CASKAAIHAREEAFF. In DNA, the CDR3 is TGTGCCAGCAAAGCCGCAATCCATGCAAGGGAAGAAGCTTTCTTT. The complete variable domain, with remaining parts taken from reference TRBV28 and TRBJ1-1, reads DVKVTQSSRYLVKRTGEKVFLECVQDMDHENMFWYRQDPGLGLRLIYFSYDVKMKEKGDIPEGYSVSREKKERFSLILESASTNQTSMYLCASKAAIHAREEAFFGQGTRLTVV.

CDR3 amino acids: CASGSLSSYNEQFF. For the CDR3, the DNA is TGTGCCAGCGGCTCCCTTTCTTCCTACAATGAGCAGTTCTTC. The chain joins TRBV7-9 to TRBJ2-1, with D unresolved. Germline-derived CDR1 and CDR2 are SEHNR and FQNEAQ (reference sequence). The CDR3 runs 14 residues. Trimming removed 8 bases at V and 1 base at J, with 12 bases between. The full variable domain, rest sourced from reference TRBV7-9 and TRBJ2-1, is DTGVSQNPRHKITKRGQNVTFRCDPISEHNRLYWYRQTLGQGPEFLTYFQNEAQLEKSRLLSDRFSAERPKGSFSTLEIQRTEQGDSAMYLCASGSLSSYNEQFFGPGTRLTVL.

There are a few counts of this clonotype. The V and J genes are TRBV7-9 and TRBJ2-7; D is ambiguous. Germline V gene data show CDR1 as SEHNR and CDR2 as FQNEAQ (reference sequence). The germline V and J ends were trimmed by 1 base and 0 bases, with 13 bases remaining between them. CDR3 length: 16 amino acids. The CDR3 sequence: CASSLVRSGPSYEQYF. The CDR3 bases are TGTGCCAGCAGCTTAGTGAGGTCAGGTCCCTCCTACGAGCAGTACTTC.

The sample holds a few counts of this clonotype. The genes are TRBV6-5 and TRBJ1-2, with D tentatively TRBD1 (5 bases). CDR1 and CDR2 from the germline V gene are MNHEY and SVGAGI. The CDR3 covers 14 residues. V lost 2 bases and J 3 bases, leaving 10 bases between the germline ends. The CDR3 DNA is TGTGCCAGCAGTTACGACAGATTTGACTATGGCTACACCTTC. It is translated as CASSYDRFDYGYTF.

This clonotype was observed many times. The rearrangement uses TRBV3-1 and TRBJ2-7; TRBD2 matches 8 bases. Looked up from germline, CDR1 is LGHDT and CDR2 is YNNKEL (reference sequence). Losses at the gene ends were 1 base for V and 7 bases for J; bases not matched to a gene: 6. The CDR3 totals 14 residues. Here the CDR3 reads CASSQAGGPGEQYF. The CDR3 DNA reads as TGTGCCAGCAGCCAAGCGGGAGGGCCTGGGGAGCAGTACTTC.

In this sample, this clonotype turned up a few times. The V and J genes are TRBV28 and TRBJ2-1; D might be TRBD1 (6 bases). The germline V gene has CDR1 MDHEN and CDR2 SYDVKM. This CDR3 has 12 amino acids. Trimming pared 11 bases from V and 4 bases from J, leaving 12 bases between. The CDR3 loop is CAATDRYNEQFF. In DNA form, the CDR3 reads TGTGCCGCAACGGACAGATACAATGAGCAGTTCTTC. The full variable domain, in which reference TRBV28 and TRBJ2-1 provide the parts outside the CDR3, is DVKVTQSSRYLVKRTGEKVFLECVQDMDHENMFWYRQDPGLGLRLIYFSYDVKMKEKGDIPEGYSVSREKKERFSLILESASTNQTSMYLCAATDRYNEQFFGPGTRLTVL.

A word on this clonotype: Germline is not matched at one junction end, which may reflect a read error. The chain links TRBV4-2 to TRBJ2-7, with a weak D call TRBD2 (5 bases). The germline V gene encodes CDR1 LGHNA and CDR2 YNFKEQ. The CDR3 extends over 16 amino acids. The CDR3 coding sequence is TGTGCCTGCAGCCGAGAAGTTGGAGGCCCCCCCTACGAGCAGTACTTC. Its protein is CACSREVGGPPYEQYF.

The rearrangement links TRBV5-1 to TRBJ2-7; D is unresolved. Trimming removed 1 base from V and 5 bases from J, with 13 bases in between. The CDR3 is made up of 14 amino acids. Germline assignment: CDR1 SGHRS and CDR2 YFSETQ. CDR3 sequence: CASSLWAPSDEQYF. CDR3 coding DNA: TGCGCCAGCAGCTTGTGGGCCCCTTCAGACGAGCAGTACTTC.

This clonotype was seen a few times. This chain joins TRBV14 and TRBJ2-1; no clear D. Per the germline V gene, CDR1 is SGHDN and CDR2 is FVKESK. The length of the CDR3 is 16 residues. Trimming shortened V by 0 bases and J by 4 bases, and 13 bases separated the two germline ends. The CDR3 spells CASSQDRSRRYNEQFF. The CDR3 bases are TGTGCCAGCAGCCAAGATCGGTCGCGTCGTTACAATGAGCAGTTCTTC.

This clonotype was counted between two and nine times. This sequence joins TRBV2 and TRBJ2-1; TRBD2 matches 10 bases. J gave up 7 bases and V 6 bases, and 12 bases lay outside the gene matches. Per the germline V gene, CDR1 is SNHLY and CDR2 is FYNNEI. The CDR3 sequence is 16 residues long. CDR3 protein: CASRRTSGTFTNEQFF. In DNA form, the CDR3 reads TGTGCCAGCAGGAGGACTAGCGGAACCTTTACGAATGAGCAGTTCTTC. Together with reference TRBV2 and TRBJ2-1, the CDR3 gives the full variable domain: EPEVTQTPSHQVTQMGQEVILRCVPISNHLYFYWYRQILGQKVEFLVSFYNNEISEKSEIFDDQFSVERPDGSNFTLKIRSTKLEDSAMYFCASRRTSGTFTNEQFFGPGTRLTVL.

The chain uses TRBV7-6 and TRBJ2-1; no clear D gene. CDR1 SGHVS and CDR2 FNYEAQ come from the germline V gene. V lost 1 base and J lost 2, with 18 bases in between. The CDR3 covers 18 residues. This CDR3 reads CASSLDLSADSPYNEQFF. In nucleotides, the CDR3 is TGTGCCAGCAGCTTAGATTTGTCGGCGGATTCTCCCTACAATGAGCAGTTCTTC.

This clonotype was recorded a few times. J is TRBJ2-7 and V is TRBV24-1; TRBD2 is a possible D gene (6 bases). Trimming took 3 bases from V and 8 from J, leaving 13 bases between them. Germline lookup yields CDR1 KGHDR and CDR2 SFDVKD. CDR3 length: 13 residues. This chain's CDR3 is CATSDPNREKQYF. DNA for the CDR3: TGTGCCACCAGTGATCCCAATCGGGAGAAGCAGTACTTC.

V usage is TRBV6-2 or TRBV6-3 and J usage is TRBJ1-5; D gene ambiguous. Germline lookup yields CDR1 MNHEY and CDR2 SVGEGT. This CDR3 is built from 14 residues. Trimming shortened V by 2 bases and J by 3 bases, and 8 bases separated the two germline ends. The CDR3 bases are TGTGCCAGCAGTTACGTGCAGATCAATCAGCCCCAGCATTTT. Translating gives CASSYVQINQPQHF.